These 15 T cell receptor beta chains were all obtained from the same sample, sequenced in a study of radiotherapy plus CTLA-4 blockade in lung cancer. Data came from immunoSEQ multiplex PCR; TCRdb stores just in-frame clones and leaves some out. The top ten clones hold 2.5% to 3.5% of a sample with 45,000 to 60,000 clones, around four fifths of them seen once. The sequences come from peripheral blood, collected from a patient treated with radiotherapy plus ipilimumab. These receptors came from a human donor with non-small cell lung cancer who had stable disease on radiotherapy plus ipilimumab.

This clone has a handful of counts. The chain uses TRBV5-1 and TRBJ2-5; maybe TRBD2 (6 bases). Trimming took 0 bases from V and 5 from J, leaving 14 bases between them. The CDR3 loop spans 15 amino acids. The V gene's germline CDR1 is SGHRS and CDR2 YFSETQ. The CDR3 DNA reads TGCGCCAGCAGCTTGGCTGCGGGACGGTTTGAGACCCAGTACTTC. It translates to CASSLAAGRFETQYF.

The rearrangement links TRBV6-4 to TRBJ1-1, with D tentatively TRBD1 (5 bases). The germline V gene encodes CDR1 MRHNA and CDR2 SNTAGT. Trimming took off 6 bases at V and 1 base at J, with 12 bases between the two ends. This CDR3 is built from 14 residues. The CDR3 DNA reads TGTGCCAGCAGATCGACAGATAAGAACACTGAAGCTTTCTTT. As protein: CASRSTDKNTEAFF.

The CDR3 region is CAFTSGLTYEQYF. CDR3 coding DNA: TGTGCCTTTACTAGCGGGCTCACCTACGAGCAGTACTTC. The chain combines TRBV30 with TRBJ2-7; TRBD2 matches 9 bases. This CDR3 contains 13 residues. Trimming took 7 bases from V and 2 from J; bases not matched to a gene: 6. Per the germline V gene, CDR1 is GTSNPN and CDR2 is SVGIG (reference sequence).

The chain couples TRBV6-5 to TRBJ2-5, with 8 bases fitting TRBD2. The germline V gene encodes CDR1 MNHEY and CDR2 SVGAGI. The CDR3 is 15 amino acids. Trimming at V came to 0 bases and at J to 11 bases, leaving 11 bases not matched to a gene. The DNA of the CDR3 is TGTGCCAGCAGTTACTCGAACCAGCGGGAGTGGGAGCAGTACTTC. It translates to CASSYSNQREWEQYF.

The gene calls are TRBV5-6 and TRBJ1-1; 11 bases are a match to TRBD1. With 2 bases clipped from V and 5 bases from J, the junction kept 2 bases outside the gene matches. CDR3 length equals 14 residues. CDR1 is SGHDT and CDR2 is YYEEEE in the germline V gene. The CDR3 loop is CASSFRDRGTEAFF. CDR3 coding DNA: TGTGCCAGCAGCTTCCGGGACAGGGGGACTGAAGCTTTCTTT.

The V gene is TRBV30, the J gene TRBJ2-7, with 8 bases matching TRBD2. V lost 0 bases to trimming and J lost 5 bases; unmatched junction nucleotides: 6. The CDR3 has 14 residues. CDR1 is GTSNPN and CDR2 is SVGIG in the germline V gene (reference sequence). The CDR3 DNA follows: TGTGCCTGGAGTGTAACGGGGGGGAGAGACGAGCAGTACTTC. Its protein product is CAWSVTGGRDEQYF.

V usage is TRBV5-1 and J usage is TRBJ2-3; 10 bases map to TRBD1. The CDR3 spans 16 residues. The V gene's germline CDR1 is SGHRS and CDR2 YFSETQ. Unmatched junction bases numbered 7, after V lost 4 bases and J lost 2 bases. The CDR3 sequence: CASSLRDRGSTDTQYF. The CDR3 coding sequence is TGCGCCAGCAGCCTCAGGGACAGGGGTTCCACAGATACGCAGTATTTT.

The chain combines TRBV7-9 with TRBJ2-3; tentative D call: TRBD2 (6 bases). Germline V gene data show CDR1 as SEHNR and CDR2 as FQNEAQ (reference sequence). Trimming removed 6 bases from V and 0 bases from J, with 10 bases in between. The CDR3 has 14 amino acids. The CDR3 sequence: CASSPGASTDTQYF. The CDR3 nucleotides are TGTGCCAGCAGTCCGGGAGCTAGCACAGATACGCAGTATTTT.

In its sample, this clone was seen a few times. This sequence joins TRBV7-9 and TRBJ1-1; no clear D. The length of the CDR3 is 16 residues. Trimming left V 5 bases short and J 1 base short, with 17 bases between. Germline-derived CDR1 and CDR2 are SEHNR and FQNEAQ (reference sequence). Here the CDR3 reads CASSPLNRRENTEAFF. For the CDR3, the DNA is TGTGCCAGCAGCCCGCTCAACCGGCGGGAGAACACTGAAGCTTTCTTT.

This clone appeared a few times. The chain couples TRBV27 to TRBJ2-5, with 10 bases that match TRBD2. The V gene end was trimmed by 5 bases and the J gene end by 4 bases; junction bases not matched to a gene: 13. There are 17 residues in the CDR3. CDR1 is MNHEY, CDR2 SMNVEV, per germline (reference sequence). The CDR3 region has the DNA TGTGCCAGCAGTCCTGATTTGCCTAGCGGGAGCATAGAGACCCAGTACTTC. Translated, it gives CASSPDLPSGSIETQYF.

The chain links TRBV27 to TRBJ1-1; TRBD1 matches 11 bases. The germline gives CDR1 MNHEY, CDR2 SMNVEV (reference sequence). There are 15 residues in the CDR3. The ends lost 1 base at V and 8 bases at J; junction bases unmatched: 6. The CDR3 region is CASSLWTGGQTEAFF. For the CDR3, the DNA is TGTGCCAGCAGTTTATGGACAGGGGGCCAAACCGAAGCTTTCTTT.

This rearrangement joins TRBV9 to TRBJ2-2, with 10 positions matching TRBD2. V trimming: 3 bases; J trimming: 7 bases; junction bases outside the gene matches: 9. The germline CDR1 and CDR2 sequences are SGDLS and YYNGEE. The CDR3 loop spans 16 amino acids. CDR3 amino acids: CASSGNLAGAIGELFF. Written as DNA, the CDR3 is TGTGCCAGCAGCGGAAACCTAGCGGGAGCGATCGGGGAGCTGTTTTTT.

This clone has just a few counts. The chain couples TRBV30 to TRBJ1-1, with D perhaps TRBD1 (5 bases). Germline-derived CDR1 and CDR2 are GTSNPN and SVGIG (reference sequence). CDR3 size: 14 residues. V lost 2 bases to trimming and J lost 7 bases, with 17 bases between them. The CDR3 nucleotides read TGTGCCTGGAGTTGGGGCTCCCCGGTCCTTGAAGCTTTCTTT. This encodes CAWSWGSPVLEAFF. The complete variable domain, with remaining parts taken from reference TRBV30 and TRBJ1-1, reads SQTIHQWPATLVQPVGSPLSLECTVEGTSNPNLYWYRQAAGRGLQLLFYSVGIGQISSEVPQNLSASRPQDRQFILSSKKLLLSDSGFYLCAWSWGSPVLEAFFGQGTRLTVV.

Only a few counts were recorded for this clone. This sequence joins TRBV29-1 and TRBJ2-1; D ambiguous. V lost 1 base to trimming and J lost 2 bases, with 15 bases between them. The CDR3 runs to 16 residues. The germline V gene has CDR1 SQVTM and CDR2 ANQGSEA. The CDR3 is CSVEGVGPSPYNEQFF. For the CDR3, the DNA is TGCAGCGTTGAAGGTGTGGGCCCATCCCCCTACAATGAGCAGTTCTTC.

This clone was found a few times. The chain uses TRBV5-4 and TRBJ2-7; 7 nucleotides agree with TRBD2. CDR3 length equals 15 residues. Germline CDR1 and CDR2: SGHNT and YYREEE (reference sequence). Unmatched junction bases numbered 5, after V lost 2 bases and J lost 0 bases. The CDR3 nucleotides are TGTGCCAGCAGCTTATGGCGGGAGCTCTCCTACGAGCAGTACTTC. This codes for CASSLWRELSYEQYF.